This T cell receptor beta chain was sequenced in a study of T cell responses to AZD1222 COVID-19 vaccine. General observations from the study: Seropositive status at baseline applied to only five or six AZD1222 recipients.

V was trimmed by 2 bases and J by 5 bases, leaving 9 bases between them. This CDR3 comprises 13 residues. The germline V gene has CDR1 MGHDK and CDR2 SYGVNS. Here immunoSEQ multiplex PCR was the method, and the copy in TCRdb shows in-frame clones only, minus some. The top ten hold roughly 1.5% of the sample, which has roughly 150,000 clones, over 85% seen once. Turning to this clone: Antigen specificity is unknown.

The chain carries TRBV25-1 and TRBJ1-2, with D perhaps TRBD1 (5 bases). The sequence came from an adult in good health. The specimen was peripheral blood, collected on day 0 of AZD1222 vaccination. CDR3 protein: CASSEGAAYGYTF. The CDR3 nucleotides read TGTGCCAGCAGTGAAGGGGCAGCTTATGGCTACACCTTC.